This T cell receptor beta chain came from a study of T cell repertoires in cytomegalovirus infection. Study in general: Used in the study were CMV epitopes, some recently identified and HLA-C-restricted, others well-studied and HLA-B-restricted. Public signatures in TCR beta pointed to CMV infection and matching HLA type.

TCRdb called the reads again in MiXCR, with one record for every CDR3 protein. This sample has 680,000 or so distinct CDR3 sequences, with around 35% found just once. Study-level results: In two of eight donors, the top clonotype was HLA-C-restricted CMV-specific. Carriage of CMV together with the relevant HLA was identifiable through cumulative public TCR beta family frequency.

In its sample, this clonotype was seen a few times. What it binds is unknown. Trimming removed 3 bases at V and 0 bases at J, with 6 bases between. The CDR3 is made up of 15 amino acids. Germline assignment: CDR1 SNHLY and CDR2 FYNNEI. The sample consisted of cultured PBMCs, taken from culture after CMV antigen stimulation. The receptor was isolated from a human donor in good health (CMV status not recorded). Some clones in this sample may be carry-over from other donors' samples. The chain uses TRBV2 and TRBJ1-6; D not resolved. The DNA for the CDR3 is TGTGCCAGCAGTGATCAGAGCTCCTATAATTCACCCCTCCACTTT. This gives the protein CASSDQSSYNSPLHF.